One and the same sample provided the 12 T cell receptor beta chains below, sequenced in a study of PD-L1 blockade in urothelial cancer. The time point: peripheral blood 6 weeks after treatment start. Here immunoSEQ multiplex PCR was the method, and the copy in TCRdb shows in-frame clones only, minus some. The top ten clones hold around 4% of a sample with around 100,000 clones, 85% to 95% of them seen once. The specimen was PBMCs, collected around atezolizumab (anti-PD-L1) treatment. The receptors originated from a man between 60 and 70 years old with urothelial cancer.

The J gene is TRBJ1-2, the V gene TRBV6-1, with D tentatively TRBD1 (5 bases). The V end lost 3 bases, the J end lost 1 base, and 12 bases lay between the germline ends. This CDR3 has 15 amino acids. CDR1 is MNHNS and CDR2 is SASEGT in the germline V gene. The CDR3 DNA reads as TGTGCCAGCAGTGACAGGGTAGATTATAACTATGGCTACACCTTC. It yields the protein CASSDRVDYNYGYTF.

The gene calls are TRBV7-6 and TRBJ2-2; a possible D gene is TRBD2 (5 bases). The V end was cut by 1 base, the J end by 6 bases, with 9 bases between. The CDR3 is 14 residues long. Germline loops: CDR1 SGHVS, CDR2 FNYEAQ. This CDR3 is CASSLDSDAGELFF. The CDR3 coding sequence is TGTGCCAGCAGCTTAGATAGCGACGCCGGGGAGCTGTTTTTT.

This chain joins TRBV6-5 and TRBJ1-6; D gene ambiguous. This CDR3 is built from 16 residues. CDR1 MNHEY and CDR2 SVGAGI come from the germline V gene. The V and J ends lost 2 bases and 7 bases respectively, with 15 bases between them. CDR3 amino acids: CASSYRPVPGNSPLHF. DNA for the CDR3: TGTGCCAGCAGTTACCGACCTGTTCCGGGGAATTCACCCCTCCACTTT.

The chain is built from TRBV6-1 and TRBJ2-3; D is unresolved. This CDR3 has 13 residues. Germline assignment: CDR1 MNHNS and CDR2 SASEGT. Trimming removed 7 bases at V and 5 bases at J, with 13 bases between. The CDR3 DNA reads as TGTGCCAGCACCCTAGACCAAGGAGATACGCAGTATTTT. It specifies CASTLDQGDTQYF.

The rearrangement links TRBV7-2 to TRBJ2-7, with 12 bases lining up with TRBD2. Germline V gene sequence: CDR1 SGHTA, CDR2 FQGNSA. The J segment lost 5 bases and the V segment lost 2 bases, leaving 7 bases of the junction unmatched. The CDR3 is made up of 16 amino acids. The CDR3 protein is CASSLRILAGGDEQYF. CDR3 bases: TGTGCCAGCAGCTTAAGAATACTAGCGGGAGGTGACGAGCAGTACTTC.

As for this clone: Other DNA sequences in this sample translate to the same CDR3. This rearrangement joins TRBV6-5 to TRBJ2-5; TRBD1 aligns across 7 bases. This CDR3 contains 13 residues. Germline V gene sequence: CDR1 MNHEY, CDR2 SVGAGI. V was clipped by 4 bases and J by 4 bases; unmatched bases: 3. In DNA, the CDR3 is TGTGCCAGCAGTTCCCCAGGGGGAGAGACCCAGTACTTC. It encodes CASSSPGGETQYF.

CDR3 protein: CATSTGTFTGELFF. The CDR3, as DNA: TGTGCCACCAGCACCGGGACATTCACCGGGGAGCTGTTTTTT. V is TRBV15 and J is TRBJ2-2; weak D call: TRBD1 (6 bases). Germline V CDR1 and CDR2: LNHNV, YYDKDF (reference sequence). This CDR3 is built from 14 residues. The ends were cut back, 4 bases at V and 4 bases at J, with 10 bases in the middle.

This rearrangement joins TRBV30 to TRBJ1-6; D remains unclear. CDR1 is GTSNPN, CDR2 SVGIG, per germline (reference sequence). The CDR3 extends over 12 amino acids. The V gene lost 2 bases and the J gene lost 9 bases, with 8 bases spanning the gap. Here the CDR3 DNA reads TGTGCCTGGAGTCGCACAGCTTCACCCCTCCACTTT. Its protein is CAWSRTASPLHF.

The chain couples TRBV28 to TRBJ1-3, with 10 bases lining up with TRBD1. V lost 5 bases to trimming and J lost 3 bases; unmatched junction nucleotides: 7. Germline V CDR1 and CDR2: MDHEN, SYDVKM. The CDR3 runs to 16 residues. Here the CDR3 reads CASSIRQGAGGNTIYF. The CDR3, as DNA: TGTGCCAGCAGTATAAGACAGGGGGCGGGTGGAAACACCATATATTTT.

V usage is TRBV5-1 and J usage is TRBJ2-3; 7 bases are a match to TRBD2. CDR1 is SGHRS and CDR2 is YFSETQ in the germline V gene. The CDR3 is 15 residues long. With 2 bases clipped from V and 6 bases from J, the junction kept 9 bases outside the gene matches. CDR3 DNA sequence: TGCGCCAGCAGCTTAAAAGCGGGAAAGGCGGATACGCAGTATTTT. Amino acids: CASSLKAGKADTQYF. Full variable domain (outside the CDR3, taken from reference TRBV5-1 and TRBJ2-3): KAGVTQTPRYLIKTRGQQVTLSCSPISGHRSVSWYQQTPGQGLQFLFEYFSETQRNKGNFPGRFSGRQFSNSRSEMNVSTLELGDSALYLCASSLKAGKADTQYFGPGTRLTVL.

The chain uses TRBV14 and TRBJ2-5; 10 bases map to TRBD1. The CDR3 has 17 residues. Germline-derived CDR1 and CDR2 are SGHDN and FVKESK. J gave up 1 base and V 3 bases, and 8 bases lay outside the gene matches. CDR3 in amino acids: CASSHTGTGAFQETQYF. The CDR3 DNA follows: TGTGCCAGCAGCCATACCGGGACAGGGGCCTTCCAAGAGACCCAGTACTTC.

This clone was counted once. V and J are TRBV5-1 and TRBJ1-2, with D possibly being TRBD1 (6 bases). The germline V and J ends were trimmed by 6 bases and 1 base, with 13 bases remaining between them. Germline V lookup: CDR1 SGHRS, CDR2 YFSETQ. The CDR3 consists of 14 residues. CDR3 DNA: TGCGCCAGCACCACGGACAGTTTTAACTATGGCTACACCTTC. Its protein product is CASTTDSFNYGYTF.